The clone carrying this TCR beta chain turned up a few times. The antigen remains unidentified. This entry comes from a study of beta chain features in type 1 diabetes. Points from the study as a whole: A cDNA-based sequencing approach could over-represent cells with high TCR expression. Patients with Type 1 diabetes showed moderately but significantly shorter TCRB CDR3s in all four CD4+ subsets.

All of the isolated RNA was reverse transcribed, so expressed TCRB transcripts were sequenced. Here immunoSEQ multiplex PCR was the method, and the copy in TCRdb shows in-frame clones only, minus some. The table shows some 270,000 clones, with roughly 11% occurring only once. CDR3 length equals 15 residues. Germline assignment: CDR1 SGHTS and CDR2 YDEGEE. J lost 5 bases, V lost 4 bases, and 7 bases had no gene match. The specimen sequenced was naive CD4+ T cells from blood. The chain couples TRBV5-8 to TRBJ2-1; the match to TRBD1 covers 9 bases. The sequence derives from a man aged 30 to 45 with type 1 diabetes. The CDR3 DNA follows: TGTGCCAGCAGCCCAAGGGACAGGGAAAACAATGAGCAGTTCTTC. This codes for CASSPRDRENNEQFF.